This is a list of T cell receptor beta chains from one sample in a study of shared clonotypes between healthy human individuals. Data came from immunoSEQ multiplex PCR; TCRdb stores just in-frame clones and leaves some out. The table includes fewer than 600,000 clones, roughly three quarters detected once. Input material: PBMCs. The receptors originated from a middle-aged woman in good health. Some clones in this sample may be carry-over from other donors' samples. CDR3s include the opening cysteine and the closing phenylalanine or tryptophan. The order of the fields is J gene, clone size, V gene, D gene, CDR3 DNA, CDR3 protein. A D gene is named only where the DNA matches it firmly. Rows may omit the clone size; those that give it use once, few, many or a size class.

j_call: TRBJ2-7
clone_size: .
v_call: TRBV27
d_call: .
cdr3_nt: TGTGCCAGCAGTTTTAGGCAGTCCTACGAGCAGTACTTC
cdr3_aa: CASSFRQSYEQYF

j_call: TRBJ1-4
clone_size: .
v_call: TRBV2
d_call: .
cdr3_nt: TGTGCCAGCAGTGTGAGGGCCCAAACTAATGAAAAACTGTTTTTT
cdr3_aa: CASSVRAQTNEKLFF

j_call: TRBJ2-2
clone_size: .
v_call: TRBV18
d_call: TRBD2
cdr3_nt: TGTGCCAGCTCACCAATGACTAGCGGAATGAACACCGGGGAGCTGTTTTTT
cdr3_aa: CASSPMTSGMNTGELFF

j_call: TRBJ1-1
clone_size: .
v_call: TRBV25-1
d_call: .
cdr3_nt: TGTGCCAGCAGTGAATTGCGTGGGGCTGATTACACTGAAGCTTTCTTT
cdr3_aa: CASSELRGADYTEAFF

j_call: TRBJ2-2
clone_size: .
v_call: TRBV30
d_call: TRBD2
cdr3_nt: TGTGCCTGGAGTTATAGACTAGCGGGAGAGGCCGGGGAGCTGTTTTTT
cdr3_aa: CAWSYRLAGEAGELFF

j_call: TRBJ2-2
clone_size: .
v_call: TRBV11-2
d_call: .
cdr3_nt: TGTGCCAGCAGCCGGCTTAGCGGTCCGAACACCGGGGAGCTGTTTTTT
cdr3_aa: CASSRLSGPNTGELFF

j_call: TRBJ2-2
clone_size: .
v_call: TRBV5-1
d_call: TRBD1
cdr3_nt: TGCGCCAGCAGCTTGGCGGGGACAGGGTTGACTGGGGAGCTGTTTTTT
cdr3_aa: CASSLAGTGLTGELFF

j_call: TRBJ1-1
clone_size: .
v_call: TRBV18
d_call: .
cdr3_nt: TGTGCCAGCTCACCAGTATCCACGAACACTGAAGCTTTCTTT
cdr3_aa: CASSPVSTNTEAFF

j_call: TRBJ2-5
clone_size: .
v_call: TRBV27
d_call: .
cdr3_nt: TGTGCCAGCAGTCCGCGAGCGGAGACCCAGTACTTC
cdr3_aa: CASSPRAETQYF

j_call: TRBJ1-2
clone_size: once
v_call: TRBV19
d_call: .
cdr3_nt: TGTGCCAGTAGCCAGATGCGGGACACACTTTACCATGGCTACACCTTC
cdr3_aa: CASSQMRDTLYHGYTF

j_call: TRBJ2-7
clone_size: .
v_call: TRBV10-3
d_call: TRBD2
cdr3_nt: TGTGCCATCACCCCATTGCCTAGCGGGAGGGCCGGTGAGCAGTACTTC
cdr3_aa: CAITPLPSGRAGEQYF

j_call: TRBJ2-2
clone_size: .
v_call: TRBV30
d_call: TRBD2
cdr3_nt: TGTGCCTGGAGTGAAGGGCGGGAGCACGGGGAGCTGTTTTTT
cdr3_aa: CAWSEGREHGELFF

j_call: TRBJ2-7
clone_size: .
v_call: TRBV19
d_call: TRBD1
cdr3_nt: TGTGCCAGTAGTAGGGACAGTACCTACGAGCAGTACTTC
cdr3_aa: CASSRDSTYEQYF

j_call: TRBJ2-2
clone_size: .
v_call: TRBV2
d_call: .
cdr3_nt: TGTGCCAGCAGTGAATTTTTGGCTTCCGGGGAGCTGTTTTTT
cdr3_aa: CASSEFLASGELFF

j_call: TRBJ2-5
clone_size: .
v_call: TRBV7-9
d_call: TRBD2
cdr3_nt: TGTGCCAGCAGTTCGAGTCCGGGACTAGTAGGTGGGACCCAGTACTTC
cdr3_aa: CASSSSPGLVGGTQYF

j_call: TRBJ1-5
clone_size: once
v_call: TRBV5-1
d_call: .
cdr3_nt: TGCGCCAGCAGCCTAGGACAGCCAGATCAGCCCCAGCATTTT
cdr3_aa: CASSLGQPDQPQHF

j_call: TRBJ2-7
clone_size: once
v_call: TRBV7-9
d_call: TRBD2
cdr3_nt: TGTGCCAGCAGCCCGACTAGCGGGAGTTCCTACGAGCAGTACTTC
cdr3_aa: CASSPTSGSSYEQYF

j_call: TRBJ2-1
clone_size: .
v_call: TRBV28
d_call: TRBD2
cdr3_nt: TGTGCCAGCAGCCCTAGCGGGAGGAGGTACAATGAGCAGTTCTTC
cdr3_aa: CASSPSGRRYNEQFF

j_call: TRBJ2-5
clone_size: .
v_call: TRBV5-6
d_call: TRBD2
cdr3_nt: TGTGCCAGCAGCCAAACTAGCGGGAGAAGTCAAGAGACCCAGTACTTC
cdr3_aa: CASSQTSGRSQETQYF

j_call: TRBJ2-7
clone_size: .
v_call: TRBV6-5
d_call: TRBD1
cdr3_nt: TGTGCCAGCAGGGGACAGGTTTTTGACGAGCAGTACTTC
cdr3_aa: CASRGQVFDEQYF

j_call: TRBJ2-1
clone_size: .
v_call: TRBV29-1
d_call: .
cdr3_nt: TGCAGCGTCTCAAAGGACTCTTACAATGAGCAGTTCTTC
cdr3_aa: CSVSKDSYNEQFF

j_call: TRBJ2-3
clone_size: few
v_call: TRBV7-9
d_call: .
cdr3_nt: TGTGCCAGCGGTCCGGGCGGGATCACAGATACGCAGTATTTT
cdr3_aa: CASGPGGITDTQYF

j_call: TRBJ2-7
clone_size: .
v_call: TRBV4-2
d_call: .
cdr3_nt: TGTGCCAGCAGCCGAGAGTCTGGGACCTCCTACGAGCAGTACTTC
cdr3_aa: CASSRESGTSYEQYF

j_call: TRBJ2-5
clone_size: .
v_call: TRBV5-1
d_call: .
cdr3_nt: TGCGCCAGCAGCTTGGACAGGGTGGAGACCCAGTACTTC
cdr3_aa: CASSLDRVETQYF

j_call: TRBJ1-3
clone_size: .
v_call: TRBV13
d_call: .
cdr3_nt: TGTGCCAGCAGCCGGGGGTCTGGAAACACCATATATTTT
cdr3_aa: CASSRGSGNTIYF

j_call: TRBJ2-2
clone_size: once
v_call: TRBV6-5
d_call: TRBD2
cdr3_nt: TGTGCCAGCAGTACGGGACTAATTACCGGGGAGCTGTTTTTT
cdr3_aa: CASSTGLITGELFF

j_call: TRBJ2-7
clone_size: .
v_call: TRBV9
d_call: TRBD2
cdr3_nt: TGTGCCAGCAGCGTAAAACCCCTAGCGGGAGGGAACGAGCAGTACTTC
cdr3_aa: CASSVKPLAGGNEQYF

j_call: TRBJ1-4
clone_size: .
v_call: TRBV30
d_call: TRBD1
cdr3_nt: TGTGCCTGGAGTCCCGGGACAGTTTCTAATGAAAAACTGTTTTTT
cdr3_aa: CAWSPGTVSNEKLFF